This T cell receptor (beta chain) was found in a study of T cell responses to AZD1222 COVID-19 vaccine. Assay: immunoSEQ multiplex PCR; the TCRdb copy retains only in-frame clones and omits some. The table includes fewer than 110,000 clones, over 75% detected once. Notes on this clone: Its antigen is currently unknown.

Study-wide findings and caveats: Most donors were white British and more were female, and clonal diversity was possibly underestimated.

Between the trimmed V and J ends, which lost 0 bases and 5 bases, there was a span of 17 bases. This CDR3 is built from 17 residues. Germline CDR1 reads MGHRA; CDR2 reads YSYEKL. The sequenced sample was peripheral blood, obtained on day 0 of AZD1222 vaccination. This clonotype was obtained from an adult in good health. The gene calls are TRBV4-1 and TRBJ1-5, with D hard to call. The CDR3 reads CASSQDLAPRADQPQHF. CDR3 coding DNA: TGCGCCAGCAGCCAAGATCTGGCCCCGAGGGCCGATCAGCCCCAGCATTTT.